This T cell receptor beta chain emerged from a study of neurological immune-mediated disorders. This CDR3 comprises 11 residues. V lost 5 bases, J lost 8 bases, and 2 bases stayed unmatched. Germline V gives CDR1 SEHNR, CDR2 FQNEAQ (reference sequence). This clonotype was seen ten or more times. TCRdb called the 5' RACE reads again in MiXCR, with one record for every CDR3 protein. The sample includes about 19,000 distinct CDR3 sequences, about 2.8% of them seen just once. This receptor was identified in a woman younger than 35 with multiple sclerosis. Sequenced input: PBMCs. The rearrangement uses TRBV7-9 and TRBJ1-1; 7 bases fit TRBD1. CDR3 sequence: CASSLGQEAFF. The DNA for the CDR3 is TGTGCCAGCAGCCTGGGACAGGAAGCTTTCTTT.